A single sample gave rise to the 3 T cell receptor beta chains below, sequenced in a study of cytomegalovirus exposure and HLA in healthy donors. PCR used 60 Vbeta primers and 13 Jbeta primers. Assay: immunoSEQ multiplex PCR; the TCRdb copy retains only in-frame clones and omits some. The data hold about 120,000 clones, with approximately 80% observed a single time. Specimen: PBMCs. Receptors were obtained from a woman between 40 and 55 years old in good health and CMV-seropositive.

Concerning this clone: The junction shows a germline mismatch at one end, possibly a read error. This chain connects TRBV7-7 to TRBJ1-6, with D possibly matching TRBD1 (6 bases). In germline, CDR1 is SSHAT, CDR2 FNYEAQ (reference sequence). The CDR3 has 13 residues. CDR3 sequence (DNA): TGTGCTAGCAGTCAAACAGGGAGTTCACCCCTCCACTTT. It encodes CASSQTGSSPLHF.

This clone has only a few counts. CDR3 residues: CASSLLAGVANEQFF. As DNA, the CDR3 is TGTGCCAGCAGCTTGCTAGCGGGAGTTGCCAATGAGCAGTTCTTC. This chain uses TRBV7-2 with TRBJ2-1, with 10 bases lining up with TRBD2. Germline V CDR1 and CDR2: SGHTA, FQGNSA. This CDR3 comprises 15 residues. Germline trimming cut 3 bases from V and 6 bases from J; bases unmatched to any gene: 5.

The J gene is TRBJ1-6, the V gene TRBV25-1; D uncertain. In germline, CDR1 is MGHDK, CDR2 SYGVNS. Deletions cut 3 bases from V and 13 bases from J, with 28 bases between. This CDR3 region has 18 residues. The CDR3 reads CASSETRAFVREEFPLHF. CDR3 bases: TGTGCCAGCAGTGAGACACGGGCCTTTGTGAGGGAAGAATTTCCCCTCCACTTT.